This entry concerns a single T cell receptor beta chain. Whenever a sample was processed, at least 6 million PBMCs were isolated. This specimen comes from a study of blood T cells in healthy people across ages. The CDR3 spans 13 residues. Germline assignment: CDR1 MNHNS and CDR2 SASEGT. The V end lost 2 bases, the J end lost 3 bases, and 4 bases lay between the germline ends. Next came a second PCR, run for about 6 to 12 cycles, which used a sample-barcoded 5' primer along with a J-beta primer mix. TCRdb re-called the 5' RACE reads with MiXCR, one entry per CDR3 protein. The profile shows over 950,000 distinct CDR3 sequences, roughly two fifths of them singletons.

Sequencing was done on a sample of blood. The sequence came from a young man in good health. The V and J genes are TRBV6-1 and TRBJ2-2; D is ambiguous. The CDR3, as DNA: TGTGCCAGCAGTGAAAGCCACACCGGGGAGCTGTTTTTT. It yields the protein CASSESHTGELFF.